This TCR beta chain was sequenced for a study of regulatory T cells in long-lasting Graves disease. Documented time point: persistent/refractory GD, antithyroid drugs over 5 years with positive TRAb. The authors made the TCR library using RNA they extracted from PBMCs. Through Arm-PCR of CDR3 regions and iRepertoire HTBI primers, TCR beta libraries were built. TCRdb fed the multiplex PCR reads into MiXCR, producing one record per CDR3 protein. In the table there are 400,000 or so distinct CDR3 sequences, about 20% of which are singletons. This receptor was obtained from a female donor with Graves disease. Here the sequenced sample was peripheral blood mononuclear cells (PBMCs), taken when the disease was refractory, from a patient treated with antithyroid drugs.

The DNA of the CDR3 is TGTGCCAGCTCACCACGACAGTTCTCATCCTCTGGGGCCAACGTCCTGACTTTC. This codes for CASSPRQFSSSGANVLTF. The V call is TRBV18, the J call TRBJ2-6, with TRBD1 as a possible D gene (5 bases). CDR1 and CDR2 from the germline V gene are KGHSH and LQKENI. With 1 base removed from V and 0 bases from J, the gap between germline ends came to 13 bases. This CDR3 has 18 residues.